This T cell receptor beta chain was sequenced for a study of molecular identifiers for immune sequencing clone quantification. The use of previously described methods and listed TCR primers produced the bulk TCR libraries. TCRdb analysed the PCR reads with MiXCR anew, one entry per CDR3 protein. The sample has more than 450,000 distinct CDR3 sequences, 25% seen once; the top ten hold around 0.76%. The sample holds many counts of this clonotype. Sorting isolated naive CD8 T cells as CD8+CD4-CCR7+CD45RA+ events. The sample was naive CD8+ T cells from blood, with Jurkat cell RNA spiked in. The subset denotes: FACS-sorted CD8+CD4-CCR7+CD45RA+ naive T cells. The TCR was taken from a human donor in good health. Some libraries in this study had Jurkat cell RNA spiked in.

The CDR3 reads CASSDDRGLTGELFF. In nucleotides, the CDR3 is TGTGCCAGCAGCGATGACAGGGGGTTGACCGGGGAGCTGTTTTTT. V is TRBV9 and J is TRBJ2-2, with 9 bases fitting TRBD1. After removal of 3 bases from V and 5 bases from J, the junction contained 5 bases not matched to a gene. The CDR3 sequence is 15 residues long. Germline CDR1 reads SGDLS; CDR2 reads YYNGEE.